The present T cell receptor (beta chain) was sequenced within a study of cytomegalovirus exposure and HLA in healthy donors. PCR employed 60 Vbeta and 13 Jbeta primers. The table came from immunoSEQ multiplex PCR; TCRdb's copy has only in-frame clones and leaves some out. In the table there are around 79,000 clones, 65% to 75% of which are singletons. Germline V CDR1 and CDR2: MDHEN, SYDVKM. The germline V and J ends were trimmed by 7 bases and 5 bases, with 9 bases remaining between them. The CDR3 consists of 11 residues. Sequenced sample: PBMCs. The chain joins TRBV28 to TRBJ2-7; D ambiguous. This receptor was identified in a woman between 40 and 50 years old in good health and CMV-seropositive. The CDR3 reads CASTSSHEQYF. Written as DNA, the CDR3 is TGTGCCAGCACGAGTTCCCACGAGCAGTACTTC.